What follows is one T cell receptor beta chain and its context. The CDR3 runs 18 residues. Germline CDR1 and CDR2: ENHRY and SYGVKD. The ends lost 2 bases at V and 0 bases at J; junction bases unmatched: 10. Authors' data handling: Amplification of reference gene primers was used by the study to estimate nucleated cell counts. Only in-frame clones appear in the TCRdb table, and some are missing; sequencing was by immunoSEQ multiplex PCR. That table furnishes V, J and clone size, whereas the DNA furnished D and trimming. The sample has about 330,000 clones; 89% are singletons. This specimen belongs to a study of blood T cell repertoires in COVID-19. Overall study: Whether acute or convalescent, the COVID-19 samples came from the United States, Italy and Spain. Sample material is recorded as cDNA or gDNA derived from T cells, B-cell-depleted T cells, or PBMCs.

This chain joins TRBV10-3 and TRBJ2-7; 10 positions match TRBD1. The specimen was peripheral blood. The TCR comes from a man aged 18 to 29 who had recovered from COVID-19. The CDR3 sequence is CAISEAYPGQGFSYEQYF. The CDR3 nucleotides are TGTGCCATCAGTGAGGCTTATCCGGGACAGGGGTTCTCCTACGAGCAGTACTTC.